These 13 T cell receptor beta chains share one sample of origin, sequenced in a study of T-cell reconstitution after alpha-beta-depleted transplantation in children. Preparation of the TCRbeta library was carried out with unique molecular identifiers. TCRdb re-analysed the PCR reads in MiXCR, keeping a single row per CDR3 protein. The profile covers some 290,000 distinct CDR3 sequences, with 9.9% appearing a single time and about a tenth taken by the ten largest. The material was PBMCs from the stem cell graft donor, obtained from the stem cell graft. These receptors were obtained from a human donor who donated a stem cell graft to a child with SCID.

This clonotype turned up a few times. This chain joins TRBV11-2 and TRBJ2-5, with 11 bases identical to TRBD1. The CDR3 totals 17 residues. V was clipped by 1 base and J by 5 bases; unmatched bases: 9. Germline assignment: CDR1 SGHAT and CDR2 FQNNGV. CDR3 nucleotide sequence: TGTGCCAGCAGCTTAGTGTGGGACAGGGGGTTAGTGGAGACCCAGTACTTC. Its protein is CASSLVWDRGLVETQYF.

This clonotype was detected ten times or more. The V gene is TRBV2, the J gene TRBJ2-3; D not certain. The CDR3 has 16 amino acids. Germline CDR1 SNHLY, CDR2 FYNNEI. V was trimmed by 8 bases and J by 1 base, leaving 19 bases between them. This CDR3 reads CASGRRAVAGTDTQYF. CDR3 nucleotide sequence: TGTGCCAGCGGGCGTAGGGCAGTCGCCGGCACAGATACGCAGTATTTT.

This clonotype was counted only a few times. The V gene is TRBV12-3 or TRBV12-4, the J gene TRBJ1-2; D is possibly TRBD1 (6 bases). V shed 6 bases and J shed 2 bases, with 19 bases lying between them. The CDR3 consists of 16 residues. The CDR3 reads CASSSPLGHQNYGYTF. Written as DNA, the CDR3 is TGTGCCAGCAGCTCCCCCCTGGGACACCAAAACTATGGCTACACCTTC.

The table lists this clonotype with many counts. J is TRBJ2-1 and V is TRBV14, with 8 bases aligning to TRBD1. CDR3 length equals 15 residues. In germline, CDR1 is SGHDN, CDR2 FVKESK. V was pared by 6 bases and J by 8 bases, with 12 bases of the junction left unmatched. In DNA form, the CDR3 reads TGTGCCAGCAGGCTAACGGGACAGGTAATCTATGAGCAGTTCTTC. Its translation: CASRLTGQVIYEQFF. The full variable domain, in which reference TRBV14 and TRBJ2-1 provide the parts outside the CDR3, is EAGVTQFPSHSVIEKGQTVTLRCDPISGHDNLYWYRRVMGKEIKFLLHFVKESKQDESGMPNNRFLAERTGGTYSTLKVQPAELEDSGVYFCASRLTGQVIYEQFFGPGTRLTVL.

This clonotype was recorded a few times. The chain recombines TRBV12-3 or TRBV12-4 with TRBJ1-2; D remains ambiguous. The germline V and J ends were trimmed by 3 bases and 4 bases, with 6 bases remaining between them. This CDR3 is 12 amino acids long. The CDR3 reads CASSFSGYGYTF. CDR3 nucleotide sequence: TGTGCCAGCAGTTTTTCGGGCTATGGCTACACCTTC.

This clonotype was observed a handful of times. The V and J genes are TRBV5-1 and TRBJ1-4; no reliable D call. There are 13 residues in the CDR3. Per the germline V gene, CDR1 is SGHRS and CDR2 is YFSETQ. The germline V and J ends were trimmed by 0 bases and 12 bases, with 12 bases remaining between them. The CDR3 loop reads CASSLGRGEELFF. CDR3 bases: TGCGCCAGCAGCTTGGGACGGGGTGAGGAACTGTTTTTT.

The chain uses TRBV5-1 and TRBJ2-5; D is uncertain. CDR3 length equals 15 residues. V lost 0 bases, J lost 4 bases, and 13 bases lay in between. Germline V lookup: CDR1 SGHRS, CDR2 YFSETQ. The DNA for the CDR3 is TGCGCCAGCAGCTTGGCCTCACTGGGGTTAGAGACCCAGTACTTC. Residues: CASSLASLGLETQYF.

V gene TRBV9 combines with J gene TRBJ2-7; TRBD1 aligns across 8 bases. The length of the CDR3 is 14 residues. Germline loops: CDR1 SGDLS, CDR2 YYNGEE. V was clipped by 4 bases and J by 6 bases; unmatched bases: 9. The CDR3 bases are TGTGCCAGCAGCTTGCGGACAGGGCCCGCCGAGCAGTACTTC. It translates to CASSLRTGPAEQYF.

Only a few counts were recorded for this clonotype. The rearrangement links TRBV2 to TRBJ2-7; D not certain. The CDR3 length is 13 residues. Between the trimmed V and J ends, which lost 5 bases and 2 bases, there was a span of 10 bases. Germline CDR1 and CDR2: SNHLY and FYNNEI. The CDR3 here is CASSRQPTYEQYF. DNA of the CDR3: TGTGCCAGCAGTCGGCAGCCAACCTACGAGCAGTACTTC.

V is TRBV6-5 and J is TRBJ2-5, with D possibly TRBD2 on 6 matching bases. With 0 bases removed from V and 2 bases from J, the gap between germline ends came to 10 bases. The CDR3 covers 15 residues. Germline CDR1 and CDR2: MNHEY and SVGAGI. CDR3 sequence reads: CASSYSWRAQETQYF. The CDR3 DNA sequence: TGTGCCAGCAGTTACTCCTGGAGGGCTCAAGAGACCCAGTACTTC.

This clonotype was observed a handful of times. The rearrangement uses TRBV5-1 and TRBJ2-1, with D perhaps matching TRBD1 or TRBD2 (6 bases each). With 4 bases removed from V and 6 bases from J, the gap between germline ends came to 17 bases. The CDR3 totals 15 residues. Germline assignment: CDR1 SGHRS and CDR2 YFSETQ. CDR3 bases: TGCGCCAGCAGCCCCCCCAGTGGGGGGCGCAATGAGCAGTTCTTC. Protein sequence: CASSPPSGGRNEQFF. The complete variable domain, with remaining parts taken from reference TRBV5-1 and TRBJ2-1, reads KAGVTQTPRYLIKTRGQQVTLSCSPISGHRSVSWYQQTPGQGLQFLFEYFSETQRNKGNFPGRFSGRQFSNSRSEMNVSTLELGDSALYLCASSPPSGGRNEQFFGPGTRLTVL.

This clonotype was seen repeatedly, ten times or more. This chain uses TRBV12-3 or TRBV12-4 with TRBJ2-7, with unresolved D. V gave up 3 bases and J gave up 3 bases, with 6 bases separating them. The CDR3 covers 12 residues. This CDR3 is CASSFSDYEQYF. The CDR3 DNA sequence: TGTGCCAGCAGTTTTTCTGACTACGAGCAGTACTTC.

On this clonotype itself: A much larger clone lies one base from this, so it may be a read error. The rearrangement uses TRBV12-3 or TRBV12-4 and TRBJ1-1; D ambiguous. V gave up 4 bases and J gave up 5 bases, with 14 bases separating them. This CDR3 comprises 14 residues. CDR3 DNA sequence: TGTGCCAGCAGTTGGAAGGGCCCACAAACTGAAGCTTTCTTT. Translating it yields CASSWKGPQTEAFF.